This TCR beta chain was obtained from a study of shared clonotypes between healthy human individuals. Assay used: immunoSEQ multiplex PCR; TCRdb lists only in-frame clones, some missing. This sample has roughly 2.5 million clones, with around 94% found just once. The sequencing sample was made of naive CD4+ T cells sorted from blood. Subset: CD45RA+ positively selected. This TCR came from a man younger than 30 in good health.

In DNA, the CDR3 is TGTGCCAGCAGCTTGGACGGCGTTTCCACCGGGGAGCTGTTTTTT. It yields the protein CASSLDGVSTGELFF. The V gene is TRBV5-5, the J gene TRBJ2-2; the D is unclear. Per germline, CDR1 SGHKS and CDR2 YYEKEE (reference sequence). The CDR3 sequence is 15 residues long. Deletions cut 0 bases from V and 4 bases from J, with 10 bases between.